A selection of T cell receptor beta chains follows, all from one sample in a study of regulatory T cells in long-lasting Graves disease. TCRdb ran MiXCR on the multiplex PCR reads and lists one entry per CDR3 protein. The sample records a few hundred thousand distinct CDR3 sequences, about 17% being singletons. Sequencing used peripheral blood mononuclear cells (PBMCs), obtained at new diagnosis, from a patient treated with antithyroid drugs. These receptors originate from a female donor with Graves disease. CDR3s include the opening cysteine and the closing phenylalanine or tryptophan. The D gene is left open where the match is weak. Some rows mark clone size as missing; the rest say once, few, many or name a class of expanded clone.

>many|TRBD1|TRBV12-3/TRBV12-4|TRBJ1-6
TGTGCCAGCAGTTTCTCGCGGGACAGGGCTTCACCCCTCCACTTT
CASSFSRDRASPLHF
>-|TRBD2|TRBV19|TRBJ2-3
TGTGCCAGTAAAGAGCGGGAGGGCACAGATACGCAGTATTTT
CASKEREGTDTQYF
>many|-|TRBV13|TRBJ2-4
TGTGCCAGCAGCTTCTGGGGGACGGACGACAAAAACATTCAGTACTTC
CASSFWGTDDKNIQYF
>many|-|TRBV28|TRBJ2-7
TGTGCCAGCAAGGGACAAGACTACGAGCAGTACTTC
CASKGQDYEQYF
>many|TRBD1|TRBV6-1|TRBJ1-5
TGTGCCAGCAGTGATTCACAGGGGCACTGGGGTTCCCATCAGCCCCAGCATTTT
CASSDSQGHWGSHQPQHF
>many|-|TRBV6-1|TRBJ2-5
TGTGCCAGCAGTGTGAAAGAAAAAGAGACCCAGTACTTC
CASSVKEKETQYF
>many|-|TRBV7-9|TRBJ2-7
TGTGCCAGCAGCTCGACAGGATCCGCCTACGAGCAGTACTTC
CASSSTGSAYEQYF
>few|-|TRBV7-3|TRBJ2-2
TGTGCCAGCAGTTCTAGGGTCCCCGGGGAGCTGTTTTTT
CASSSRVPGELFF
>few|TRBD2|TRBV6-2/TRBV6-3|TRBJ2-1
TGTGCCAGCAGTCGCATTCCGGGACTAGCGGGAGTATCCTACAATGAGCAGTTCTTC
CASSRIPGLAGVSYNEQFF
>many|TRBD1|TRBV7-3|TRBJ1-2
TGTGCCAGCAGCCCCTCCGGGACAGACATTTATGGCTACACCTTC
CASSPSGTDIYGYTF
>-|-|TRBV9|TRBJ1-3
TGTGCCAGCAGCGTAGGGGGAGCAGACACCATATATTTT
CASSVGGADTIYF
>many|-|TRBV30|TRBJ1-1
TGTGCCTGGAGTGTACGAGGGTTTGAAGCTTTCTTT
CAWSVRGFEAFF
>many|TRBD2|TRBV20-1|TRBJ2-7
TGCAGTGCGCAACTAGCGGGGGGCTACGAGCAGTACTTC
CSAQLAGGYEQYF
>few|TRBD1|TRBV6-5|TRBJ1-6
TGTGCCAGCAGTTACTCGAGGGGGACAGTAAAGCATTCACCCCTCCACTTT
CASSYSRGTVKHSPLHF
>-|-|TRBV10-3|TRBJ2-1
TGTGCCATCAGTGAAGGTCTCAGCAATGAGCAGTTCTTC
CAISEGLSNEQFF
>many|-|TRBV20-1|TRBJ1-5
TGCAGTGCTCGCAGGGGTCGCAATCAGCCCCAGCATTTT
CSARRGRNQPQHF
>-|TRBD2|TRBV20-1|TRBJ2-3
TGCAGTGTTCCTAGCGGGACGACAGATACGCAGTATTTT
CSVPSGTTDTQYF
>-|-|TRBV4-1|TRBJ2-7
TGCGCCAGCAGCCAGACAGTGATCCTCGACTACGAGCAGTACTTC
CASSQTVILDYEQYF
>many|-|TRBV28|TRBJ2-3
TGTGCCAGCAGTCCCCCAACTGGGAGTAGCACAGATACGCAGTATTTT
CASSPPTGSSTDTQYF
>many|-|TRBV20-1|TRBJ2-3
TGCAGTGCTAGAGATCTCAGGCGAATCACAGATACGCAGTATTTT
CSARDLRRITDTQYF
>many|TRBD1|TRBV10-3|TRBJ1-1
TGTGCCATCAGTGAGCGGGGACAGGGGGCGAACACTGAAGCTTTCTTT
CAISERGQGANTEAFF
>few|TRBD2|TRBV11-2|TRBJ2-1
TGTGCCAGCAGCCGGGGGGGGGGGGCCTACAATGAGCAGTTCTTC
CASSRGGGAYNEQFF
>many|-|TRBV3-1|TRBJ1-6
TGTGCCAGCAGCCTGGGACTGGGGGGTAATTCACCCCTCCACTTT
CASSLGLGGNSPLHF
>-|TRBD2|TRBV2|TRBJ2-5
TGTGCCAGCAGCACCGGGACTAGCGGGAGAGGCGTGCAGGAGACCCAGTACTTC
CASSTGTSGRGVQETQYF
>many|TRBD2|TRBV27|TRBJ2-3
TGTGCCAGCAGTAGACTACTAGCGGGAGATACAGATACGCAGTATTTT
CASSRLLAGDTDTQYF
>many|TRBD1|TRBV11-2|TRBJ2-5
TGTGCCAGCAGCTTTGGACAGGGAGAGACCCAGTACTTC
CASSFGQGETQYF
>many|TRBD2|TRBV2|TRBJ2-3
TGTGCCAGCAGTTTAGCGGGAGGGGCCTCCGCAGATACGCAGTATTTT
CASSLAGGASADTQYF
>many|TRBD1|TRBV7-2|TRBJ1-4
TGTGCCAGCAGCTTAGTACAGGGGGCAACTAATGAAAAACTGTTTTTT
CASSLVQGATNEKLFF
>many|-|TRBV27|TRBJ2-7
TGTGCCAGCAGCACCGGGGCGGCCGAGCAGTACTTC
CASSTGAAEQYF
>many|-|TRBV6-1|TRBJ1-3
TGTGCCAGCATCGACAAGGCCGCTCTGGCAAACACCATATATTTT
CASIDKAALANTIYF
>-|-|TRBV4-3|TRBJ1-6
TGCGCCAGCAGCCAAGAAAAAAATTCACCCCTCCACTTT
CASSQEKNSPLHF
>many|-|TRBV10-3|TRBJ1-5
TGTGCCATCAGTGAGAATGAAAATCAGCCCCAGCATTTT
CAISENENQPQHF
>many|TRBD2|TRBV10-3|TRBJ2-1
TGTGCCATCAGTGGGACTAGCGGGAGGGCCAGGAGAAGTGAGCAGTTCTTC
CAISGTSGRARRSEQFF